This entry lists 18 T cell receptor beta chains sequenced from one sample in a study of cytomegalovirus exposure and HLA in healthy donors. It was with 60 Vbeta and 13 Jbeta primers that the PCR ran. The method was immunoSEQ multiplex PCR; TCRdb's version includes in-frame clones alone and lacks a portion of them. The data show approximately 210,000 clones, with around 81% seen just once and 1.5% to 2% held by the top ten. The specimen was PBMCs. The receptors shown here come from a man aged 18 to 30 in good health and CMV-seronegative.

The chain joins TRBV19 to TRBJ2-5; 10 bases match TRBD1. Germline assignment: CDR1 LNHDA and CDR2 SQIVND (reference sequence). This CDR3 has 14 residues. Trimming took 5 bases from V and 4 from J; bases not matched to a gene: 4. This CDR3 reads CASSAGTGVETQYF. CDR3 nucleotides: TGTGCCAGTAGTGCCGGGACAGGGGTAGAGACCCAGTACTTC.

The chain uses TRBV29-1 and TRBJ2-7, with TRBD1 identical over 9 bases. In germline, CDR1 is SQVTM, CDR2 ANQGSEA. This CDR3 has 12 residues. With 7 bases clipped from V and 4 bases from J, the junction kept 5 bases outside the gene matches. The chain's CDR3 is CSGGDRAYEQYF. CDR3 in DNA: TGCAGCGGAGGGGACAGGGCTTACGAGCAGTACTTC.

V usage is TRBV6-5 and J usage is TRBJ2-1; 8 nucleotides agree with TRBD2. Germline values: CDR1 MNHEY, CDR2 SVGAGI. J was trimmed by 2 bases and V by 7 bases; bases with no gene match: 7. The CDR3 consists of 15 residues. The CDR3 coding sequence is TGTGCCAGCACTCTTAGCGGGACCACCTACAATGAGCAGTTCTTC. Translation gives CASTLSGTTYNEQFF.

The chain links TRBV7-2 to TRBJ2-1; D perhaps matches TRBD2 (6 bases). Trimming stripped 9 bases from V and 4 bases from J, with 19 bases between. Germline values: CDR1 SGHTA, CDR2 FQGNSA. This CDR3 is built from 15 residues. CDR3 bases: TGTGCCAGTTCGCGGGCGGGACGGTCATACAATGAGCAGTTCTTC. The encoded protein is CASSRAGRSYNEQFF.

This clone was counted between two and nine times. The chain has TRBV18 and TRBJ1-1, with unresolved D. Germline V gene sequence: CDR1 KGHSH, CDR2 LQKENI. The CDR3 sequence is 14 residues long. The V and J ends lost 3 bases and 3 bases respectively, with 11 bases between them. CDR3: CASSPLEGHTEAFF. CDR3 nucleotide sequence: TGTGCCAGCTCACCTCTGGAGGGTCACACTGAAGCTTTCTTT.

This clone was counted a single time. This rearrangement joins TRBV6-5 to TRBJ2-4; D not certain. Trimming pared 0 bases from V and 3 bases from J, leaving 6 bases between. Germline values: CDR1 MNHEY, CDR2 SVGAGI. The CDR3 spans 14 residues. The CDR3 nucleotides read TGTGCCAGCAGTTACTCACATGGCAAAAACATTCAGTACTTC. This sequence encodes CASSYSHGKNIQYF.

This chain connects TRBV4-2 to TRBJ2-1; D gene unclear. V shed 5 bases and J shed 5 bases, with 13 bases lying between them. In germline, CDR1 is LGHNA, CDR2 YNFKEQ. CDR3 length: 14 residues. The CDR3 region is CASSFSGRHNEQFF. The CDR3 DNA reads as TGTGCCAGCAGCTTCTCTGGGCGTCACAATGAGCAGTTCTTC.

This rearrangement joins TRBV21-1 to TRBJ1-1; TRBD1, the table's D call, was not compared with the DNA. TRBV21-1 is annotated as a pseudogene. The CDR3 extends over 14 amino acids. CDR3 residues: CATRQGFTNTEAFF. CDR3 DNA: TGTGCCACCAGACAGGGTTTCACGAACACTGAAGCTTTCTTT.

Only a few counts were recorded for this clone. In DNA, the CDR3 is TGTGCCATCAGGAACGACAGGGTGTCTGAAGCTTTCTTT. Residues: CAIRNDRVSEAFF. The chain recombines TRBV10-3 with TRBJ1-1, with 7 bases lining up with TRBD1. This CDR3 comprises 13 residues. Trimming cost V 6 bases and J 6 bases; bases outside gene matches: 7. The germline V gene encodes CDR1 ENHRY and CDR2 SYGVKD.

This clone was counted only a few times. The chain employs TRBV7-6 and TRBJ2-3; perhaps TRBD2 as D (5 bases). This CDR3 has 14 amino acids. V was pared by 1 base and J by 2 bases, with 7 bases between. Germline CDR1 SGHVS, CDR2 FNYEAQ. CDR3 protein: CASSLGAVTDTQYF. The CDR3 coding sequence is TGTGCCAGCAGCTTAGGAGCGGTCACAGATACGCAGTATTTT.

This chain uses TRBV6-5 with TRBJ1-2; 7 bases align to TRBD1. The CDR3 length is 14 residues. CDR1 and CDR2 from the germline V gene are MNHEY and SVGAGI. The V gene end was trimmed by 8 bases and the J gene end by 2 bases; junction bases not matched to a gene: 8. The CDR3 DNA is TGTGCCAGCTCGAGGGACAGCCAGAACTATGGCTACACCTTC. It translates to CASSRDSQNYGYTF.

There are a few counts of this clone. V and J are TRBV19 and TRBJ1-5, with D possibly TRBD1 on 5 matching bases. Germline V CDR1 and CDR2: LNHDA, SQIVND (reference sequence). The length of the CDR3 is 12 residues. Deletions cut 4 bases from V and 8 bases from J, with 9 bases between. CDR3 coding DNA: TGTGCCAGTAGTACGGGGGGAAAGCCCCAGCATTTT. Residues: CASSTGGKPQHF. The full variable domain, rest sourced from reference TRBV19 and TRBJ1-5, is DGGITQSPKYLFRKEGQNVTLSCEQNLNHDAMYWYRQDPGQGLRLIYYSQIVNDFQKGDIAEGYSVSREKKESFPLTVTSAQKNPTAFYLCASSTGGKPQHFGDGTRLSIL.

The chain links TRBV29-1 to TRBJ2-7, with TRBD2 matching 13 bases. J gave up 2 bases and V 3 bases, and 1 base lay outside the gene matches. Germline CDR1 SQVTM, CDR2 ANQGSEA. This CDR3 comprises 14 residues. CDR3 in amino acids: CSVDGLAGAYEQYF. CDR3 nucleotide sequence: TGCAGCGTTGATGGACTAGCGGGGGCCTACGAGCAGTACTTC.

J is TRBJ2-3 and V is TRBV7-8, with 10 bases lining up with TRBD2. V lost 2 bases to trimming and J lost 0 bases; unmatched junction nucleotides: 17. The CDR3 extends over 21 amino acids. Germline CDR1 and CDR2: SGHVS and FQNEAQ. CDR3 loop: CASSLRRVSGRAPTSTDTQYF. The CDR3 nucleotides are TGTGCCAGCAGCTTAAGGCGAGTAAGCGGGAGGGCCCCTACTAGCACAGATACGCAGTATTTT.

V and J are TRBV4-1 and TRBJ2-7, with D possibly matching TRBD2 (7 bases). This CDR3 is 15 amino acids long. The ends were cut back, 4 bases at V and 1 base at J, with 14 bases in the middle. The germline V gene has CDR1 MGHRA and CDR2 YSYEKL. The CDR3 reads CASSPRGGASYEQYF. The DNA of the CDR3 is TGCGCCAGCAGCCCACGTGGGGGGGCATCCTACGAGCAGTACTTC.

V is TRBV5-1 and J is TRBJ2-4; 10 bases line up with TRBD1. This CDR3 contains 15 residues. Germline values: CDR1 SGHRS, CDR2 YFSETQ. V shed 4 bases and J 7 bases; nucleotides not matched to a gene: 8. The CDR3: CASSNGTGARNIQYF. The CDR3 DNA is TGCGCCAGCAGCAACGGGACAGGGGCTAGGAACATTCAGTACTTC.

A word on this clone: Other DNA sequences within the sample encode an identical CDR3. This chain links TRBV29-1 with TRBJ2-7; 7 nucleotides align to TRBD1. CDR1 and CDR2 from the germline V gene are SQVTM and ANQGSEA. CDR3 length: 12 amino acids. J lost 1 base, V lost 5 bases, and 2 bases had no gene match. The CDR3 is CSVSGGSYEQYF. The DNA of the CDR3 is TGCAGCGTTTCAGGGGGATCCTACGAGCAGTACTTC.

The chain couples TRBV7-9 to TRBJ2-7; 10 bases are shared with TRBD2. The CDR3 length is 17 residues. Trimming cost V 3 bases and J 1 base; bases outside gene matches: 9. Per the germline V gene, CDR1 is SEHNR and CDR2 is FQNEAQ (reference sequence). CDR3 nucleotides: TGTGCCAGCAGCTTCGCAGGTAGCGGGAGGACTTCCTACGAGCAGTACTTC. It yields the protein CASSFAGSGRTSYEQYF.